This T cell receptor beta chain was documented in a study of OX40 agonist ivuxolimab in advanced cancers. Study-level background: The eligibility criteria allowed prior anti-PD-1, anti-PD-L1 or anti-CTLA-4 therapy, and about 40% had some. Three dose-escalation patients had partial responses: one with hepatocellular carcinoma and two with cutaneous melanoma. Study-wide findings and caveats: Averaged across samples, CD8+ T cells carried more expanded clones than CD4+ did.

Comments on this clone: Antigen specificity is unknown.

Produced via immunoSEQ multiplex PCR; TCRdb's table is partial and in-frame only. This sample has roughly 70,000 clones; 91% occur once, and the top ten carry about 0.31%. Specimen: CD4+ or CD8+ T cells sorted from blood, collected in a trial of the OX40 agonist ivuxolimab. The receptor was derived from an adult with an advanced solid tumor such as melanoma, head and neck, liver or kidney cancer.

The CDR3 sequence is CASSLLTSGSFYEQYF. CDR3 nucleotides: TGCGCCAGCAGCTTGTTGACTAGCGGATCATTCTACGAGCAGTACTTC. V and J are TRBV5-1 and TRBJ2-7; TRBD2 agrees at 9 bases. CDR1 and CDR2 from the germline V gene are SGHRS and YFSETQ. The CDR3 contains 16 residues. V trimming: 1 base; J trimming: 3 bases; junction bases outside the gene matches: 8.